Following are 21 T cell receptor beta chains from one sample sequenced in a study of blood T cell repertoires in COVID-19. Clones were sequenced by immunoSEQ multiplex PCR, and TCRdb holds only the in-frame ones, with some missing. The data contain 70,000 to 90,000 clones, around 76% of them seen just once; the ten biggest clones take up approximately 15%. The sequencing sample was made of peripheral blood. The receptors originated from a human donor in a cohort sampled during active COVID-19.

The CDR3 nucleotides read TGTGCCAGCAGTCCCATTAGCGGGGGGCATAGCTCCTACGAGCAGTACTTC. As protein: CASSPISGGHSSYEQYF. This chain links TRBV6-6 with TRBJ2-7; 10 nucleotides match TRBD2. After removal of 5 bases from V and 0 bases from J, the junction contained 10 bases not matched to a gene. The CDR3 loop spans 17 amino acids. The germline CDR1 and CDR2 sequences are MNHNY and SVGAGI (reference sequence).

The chain recombines TRBV7-8 with TRBJ1-1; D perhaps matches TRBD1 (6 bases). This CDR3 has 16 residues. Germline V lookup: CDR1 SGHVS, CDR2 FQNEAQ. Between the trimmed V and J ends, which lost 5 bases and 4 bases, there was a span of 20 bases. CDR3 loop: CASSLRPTGSSTEAFF. The CDR3 DNA sequence: TGTGCCAGCAGCCTACGCCCGACAGGTTCGTCCACTGAAGCTTTCTTT.

The chain links TRBV27 to TRBJ1-1; perhaps TRBD1 as D (6 bases). V dropped 5 bases and J dropped 4 bases, with 11 bases sitting between them. Germline values: CDR1 MNHEY, CDR2 SMNVEV (reference sequence). The CDR3 covers 13 residues. The CDR3 DNA reads as TGTGCCAGCAGTCCAACAGGGCCCACTGAAGCTTTCTTT. Translating it yields CASSPTGPTEAFF.

The gene calls are TRBV30 and TRBJ2-3; the D is unclear. The CDR3 covers 11 residues. Trimming shortened V by 1 base and J by 4 bases, and 3 bases separated the two germline ends. Germline V gene data show CDR1 as GTSNPN and CDR2 as SVGIG (reference sequence). CDR3 coding DNA: TGTGCCTGGAGTGGCGCAGATACGCAGTATTTT. It yields the protein CAWSGADTQYF. The variable domain in full, with the rest retrieved from reference TRBV30 and TRBJ2-3, is SQTIHQWPATLVQPVGSPLSLECTVEGTSNPNLYWYRQAAGRGLQLLFYSVGIGQISSEVPQNLSASRPQDRQFILSSKKLLLSDSGFYLCAWSGADTQYFGPGTRLTVL.

The gene calls are TRBV6-5 and TRBJ1-4; 8 bases line up with TRBD1. V shed 9 bases, J shed 4 bases, and the junction held 7 bases outside the gene matches. The CDR3 has 14 residues. Germline CDR1 MNHEY, CDR2 SVGAGI. The CDR3 sequence: CASYLGQVNEKLFF. DNA for the CDR3: TGTGCCAGTTATTTGGGACAGGTTAATGAAAAACTGTTTTTT.

The J gene is TRBJ2-7, the V gene TRBV5-5, with 13 positions matching TRBD2. The germline gives CDR1 SGHKS, CDR2 YYEKEE (reference sequence). J gave up 6 bases and V 3 bases, and 3 bases lay outside the gene matches. The CDR3 sequence is 14 residues long. The CDR3 reads CASSSGLAGFEQYF. The CDR3, as DNA: TGTGCCAGCAGCTCGGGACTAGCGGGGTTCGAGCAGTACTTC.

This clone was detected only once. This chain connects TRBV5-4 to TRBJ1-4; D unclear. V lost 0 bases and J 1 base, leaving 4 bases between the germline ends. Germline V gene lookup returns CDR1 SGHNT and CDR2 YYREEE (reference sequence). The CDR3 totals 14 residues. The CDR3 DNA reads as TGTGCCAGCAGCTTGGCCAGAACTAATGAAAAACTGTTTTTT. Protein sequence: CASSLARTNEKLFF.

The chain joins TRBV6-2 or TRBV6-3 to TRBJ1-2; possible D gene TRBD1, 5 bases. Deletions cut 2 bases from V and 8 bases from J, with 18 bases between. The CDR3 consists of 15 residues. CDR1 MNHEY and CDR2 SVGEGT come from the germline V gene. CDR3 amino acids: CASSYTPGLTRGYTF. CDR3 nucleotides: TGTGCCAGCAGTTACACCCCGGGACTGACTAGAGGCTACACCTTC.

This clone was seen a single time. The gene calls are TRBV19 and TRBJ1-5, with 7 bases fitting TRBD1. Germline-derived CDR1 and CDR2 are LNHDA and SQIVND (reference sequence). V gave up 6 bases and J gave up 9 bases; unmatched junction bases: 11. CDR3 length: 14 amino acids. In DNA, the CDR3 is TGTGCCAGTAGCCTGGGACAGATGGAGGGGCCCCAGCATTTT. Encoded protein: CASSLGQMEGPQHF.

This clone was observed a handful of times. The chain has TRBV6-5 and TRBJ2-5, with TRBD1 identical over 9 bases. The germline V gene has CDR1 MNHEY and CDR2 SVGAGI. The CDR3 runs to 14 residues. With V trimmed by 6 bases and J by 6 bases, 8 bases remained unmatched. CDR3 in amino acids: CASRRGQGGQTQYF. The CDR3 DNA reads as TGTGCCAGCAGGAGGGGACAGGGTGGGCAGACCCAGTACTTC.

The gene calls are TRBV5-1 and TRBJ1-1; 10 bases map to TRBD1. The CDR3 is 13 residues long. CDR1 is SGHRS, CDR2 YFSETQ, per germline. With 3 bases clipped from V and 8 bases from J, the junction kept 4 bases outside the gene matches. CDR3 coding DNA: TGCGCCAGCAGCTGGACAGGGGGACCCGAAGCTTTCTTT. Its protein is CASSWTGGPEAFF.

The gene calls are TRBV30 and TRBJ1-2, with 7 bases matching TRBD1. CDR1 and CDR2 from the germline V gene are GTSNPN and SVGIG (reference sequence). This CDR3 has 15 residues. The V gene end was trimmed by 0 bases and the J gene end by 4 bases; junction bases not matched to a gene: 8. The CDR3 DNA reads TGTGCCTGGAGTGTAACTATGGGACAGCTCTATGGCTACACCTTC. Translated: CAWSVTMGQLYGYTF.

This chain joins TRBV9 and TRBJ2-1, with 9 bases lining up with TRBD2. V dropped 1 base and J dropped 2; count of bases not matched to a gene: 7. Germline-derived CDR1 and CDR2 are SGDLS and YYNGEE. The CDR3 is made up of 17 amino acids. The CDR3 protein is CASSVRASSGAYNEQFF. CDR3 DNA: TGTGCCAGCAGCGTACGTGCGTCTAGCGGGGCCTACAATGAGCAGTTCTTC.

V usage is TRBV10-3 and J usage is TRBJ2-3; TRBD2 matches at 9 bases. This CDR3 has 16 amino acids. Trimming at V came to 2 bases and at J to 3 bases, leaving 6 bases not matched to a gene. Germline V gene data show CDR1 as ENHRY and CDR2 as SYGVKD. CDR3 nucleotides: TGTGCCATCAGTGAGAAGCGGGGGGCAATTACAGATACGCAGTATTTT. This encodes CAISEKRGAITDTQYF.

The chain carries TRBV7-2 and TRBJ1-2; the match to TRBD1 covers 7 bases. The CDR3 is 13 residues long. Trimming at V came to 6 bases and at J to 8 bases, leaving 9 bases not matched to a gene. The germline CDR1 and CDR2 sequences are SGHTA and FQGNSA. This chain's CDR3 is CASRTKGTEGYTF. The CDR3 DNA follows: TGTGCCAGCAGGACTAAGGGGACAGAAGGCTACACCTTC.

V gene TRBV30 combines with J gene TRBJ1-5, with D uncertain. Germline assignment: CDR1 GTSNPN and CDR2 SVGIG (reference sequence). The CDR3 is made up of 17 amino acids. V was clipped by 0 bases and J by 8 bases, with 23 bases between them. The CDR3 DNA reads as TGTGCCTGGAGTGTACCGCTTCCAGTGGGGAGGGAGAAGCCCCAGCATTTT. Its translation: CAWSVPLPVGREKPQHF. Complete variable domain (other parts from reference TRBV30 and TRBJ1-5): SQTIHQWPATLVQPVGSPLSLECTVEGTSNPNLYWYRQAAGRGLQLLFYSVGIGQISSEVPQNLSASRPQDRQFILSSKKLLLSDSGFYLCAWSVPLPVGREKPQHFGDGTRLSIL.

This chain uses TRBV29-1 with TRBJ1-2; perhaps TRBD1 as D (6 bases). The V end lost 1 base, the J end lost 10 bases, and 16 bases lay between the germline ends. The CDR3 is 13 residues long. Per germline, CDR1 SQVTM and CDR2 ANQGSEA. For the CDR3, the DNA is TGCAGCGTTGAAGGAACCAGGGGTATCGACTACACCTTC. Protein: CSVEGTRGIDYTF.

The chain has TRBV5-4 and TRBJ1-1, with a tentative D call TRBD1 (5 bases). V dropped 1 base and J dropped 4 bases, with 8 bases sitting between them. The CDR3 runs to 13 residues. CDR1 and CDR2 (germline): SGHNT, YYREEE (reference sequence). The CDR3 protein is CASSLWGGTEAFF. CDR3 sequence (DNA): TGTGCCAGCAGCTTGTGGGGGGGCACTGAAGCTTTCTTT.

V gene TRBV19 combines with J gene TRBJ2-7; D is perhaps TRBD1 (5 bases). Trimming left V 3 bases short and J 3 bases short, with 9 bases between. The CDR3 has 13 residues. In germline, CDR1 is LNHDA, CDR2 SQIVND (reference sequence). The CDR3 sequence is CASSIRAGYEQYF. CDR3 nucleotide sequence: TGTGCCAGTAGTATCAGGGCCGGCTACGAGCAGTACTTC.

The J gene is TRBJ2-3, the V gene TRBV5-6, with 9 bases matching TRBD2. With 3 bases clipped from V and 3 bases from J, the junction kept 8 bases outside the gene matches. The CDR3 is 16 residues long. Germline CDR1 and CDR2: SGHDT and YYEEEE. The CDR3 loop is CASSSPGLAMTDTQYF. The CDR3 DNA reads TGTGCCAGCAGCTCCCCCGGACTAGCGATGACAGATACGCAGTATTTT.

The V call is TRBV5-6, the J call TRBJ2-2, with D possibly being TRBD2 (6 bases). The CDR3 has 11 amino acids. Trimming cost V 4 bases and J 11 bases, with 9 bases left between them. CDR1 and CDR2 (germline): SGHDT, YYEEEE. CDR3 sequence: CASSVGLELFF. As DNA, the CDR3 is TGTGCCAGCAGCGTGGGACTCGAGCTGTTTTTT.